This T cell receptor beta chain was sequenced during a study of T-cell memory formation after mild COVID-19. The study's findings and limits: Second-wave clones reaching peak frequency on day 37 lacked confirmed SARS-CoV-2 specificity. Whereas later expanders leaned CD4+, clones contracting day 15 to 85 showed a balanced CD4/CD8 makeup. Pre-infection memory carried some responding clones, suggesting that cross-reactive memory joined.

The germline V gene has CDR1 MGHRA and CDR2 YSYEKL. The CDR3 has 14 residues. The ends were cut back, 1 base at V and 2 bases at J, with 7 bases in the middle. TCRdb reprocessed the 5' RACE reads via MiXCR and lists one record per CDR3 protein. The sample holds around 450,000 distinct CDR3 sequences; 20% are singletons and the top ten take 7.5% to 9.5%. As for this clonotype: Antigen unknown.

Sequenced sample: PBMCs or a T cell subset sorted from them (not recorded which). The TCR originated in an adult woman who had mild COVID-19 (a few samples of this study predate the infection). Cell type and time point are not known. The V and J genes are TRBV4-1 and TRBJ2-3, with no clear D. This CDR3 is CASSQVVITDTQYF. Written as DNA, the CDR3 is TGCGCCAGCAGCCAAGTGGTCATCACAGATACGCAGTATTTT.